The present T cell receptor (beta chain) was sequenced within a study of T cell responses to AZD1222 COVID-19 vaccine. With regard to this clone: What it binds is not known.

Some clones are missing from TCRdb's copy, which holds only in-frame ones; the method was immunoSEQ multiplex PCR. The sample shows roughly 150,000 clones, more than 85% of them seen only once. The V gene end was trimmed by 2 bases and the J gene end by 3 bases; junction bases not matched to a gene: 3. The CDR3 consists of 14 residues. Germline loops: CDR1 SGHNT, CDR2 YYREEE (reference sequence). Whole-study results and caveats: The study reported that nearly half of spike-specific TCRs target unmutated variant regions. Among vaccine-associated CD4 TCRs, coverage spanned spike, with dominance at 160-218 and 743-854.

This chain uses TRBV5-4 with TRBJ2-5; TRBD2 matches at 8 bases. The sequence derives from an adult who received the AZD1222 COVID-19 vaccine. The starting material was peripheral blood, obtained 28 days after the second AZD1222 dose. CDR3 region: CASSFPGGEETQYF. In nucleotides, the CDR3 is TGTGCCAGCAGCTTCCCCGGGGGGGAAGAGACCCAGTACTTC.